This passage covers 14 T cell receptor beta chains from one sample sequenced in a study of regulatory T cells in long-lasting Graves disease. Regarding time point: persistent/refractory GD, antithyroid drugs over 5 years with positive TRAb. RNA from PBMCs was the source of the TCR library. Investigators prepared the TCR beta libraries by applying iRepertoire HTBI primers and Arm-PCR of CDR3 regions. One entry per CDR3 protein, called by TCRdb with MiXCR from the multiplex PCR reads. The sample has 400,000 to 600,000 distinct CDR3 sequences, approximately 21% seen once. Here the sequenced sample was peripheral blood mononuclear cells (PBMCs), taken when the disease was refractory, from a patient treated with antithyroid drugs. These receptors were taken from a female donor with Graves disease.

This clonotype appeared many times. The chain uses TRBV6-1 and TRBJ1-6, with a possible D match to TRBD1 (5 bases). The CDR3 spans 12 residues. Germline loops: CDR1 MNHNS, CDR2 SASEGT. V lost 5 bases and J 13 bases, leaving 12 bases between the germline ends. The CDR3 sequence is CASSLQKGPLHF. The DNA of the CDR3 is TGTGCCAGCAGTCTCCAAAAGGGGCCCCTCCACTTT.

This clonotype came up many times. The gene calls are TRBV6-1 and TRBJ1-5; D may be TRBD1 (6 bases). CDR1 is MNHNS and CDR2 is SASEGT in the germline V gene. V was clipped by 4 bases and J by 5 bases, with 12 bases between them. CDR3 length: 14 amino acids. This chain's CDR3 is CASSGGASDQPQHF. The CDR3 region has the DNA TGTGCCAGCAGTGGGGGGGCCAGCGATCAGCCCCAGCATTTT.

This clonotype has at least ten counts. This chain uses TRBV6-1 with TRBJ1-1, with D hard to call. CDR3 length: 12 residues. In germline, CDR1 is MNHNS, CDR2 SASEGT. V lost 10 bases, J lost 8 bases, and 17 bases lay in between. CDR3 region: CAIKTPGGEAFF. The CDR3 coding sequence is TGTGCCATCAAGACTCCGGGAGGGGAAGCTTTCTTT.

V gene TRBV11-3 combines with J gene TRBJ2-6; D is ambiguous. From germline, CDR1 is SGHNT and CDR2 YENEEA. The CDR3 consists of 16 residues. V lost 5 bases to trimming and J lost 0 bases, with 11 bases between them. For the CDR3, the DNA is TGTGCCAGCAGCCCTATAGGCAGCTCTGGGGCCAACGTCCTGACTTTC. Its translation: CASSPIGSSGANVLTF.

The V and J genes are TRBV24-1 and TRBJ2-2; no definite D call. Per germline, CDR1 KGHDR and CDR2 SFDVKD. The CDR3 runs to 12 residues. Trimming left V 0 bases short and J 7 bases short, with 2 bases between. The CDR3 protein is CATSDLFGELFF. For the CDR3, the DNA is TGTGCCACCAGTGATTTGTTCGGGGAGCTGTTTTTT.

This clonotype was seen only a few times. The CDR3 coding sequence is TGTGCCAGCAGCTTCCCGCTGGAAGGCACAGATACGCAGTATTTT. Amino acid sequence: CASSFPLEGTDTQYF. The chain is built from TRBV11-3 and TRBJ2-3; no reliable D call. The ends were cut back, 3 bases at V and 1 base at J, with 11 bases in the middle. CDR1 is SGHNT and CDR2 is YENEEA in the germline V gene. The CDR3 has 15 residues.

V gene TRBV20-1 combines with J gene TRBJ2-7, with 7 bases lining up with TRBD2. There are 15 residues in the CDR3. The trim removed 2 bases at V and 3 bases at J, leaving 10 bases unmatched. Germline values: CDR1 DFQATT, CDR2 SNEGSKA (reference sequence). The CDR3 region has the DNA TGCAGTGCTAGATTAAGCGGGGTTGGGGTCTACGAGCAGTACTTC. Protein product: CSARLSGVGVYEQYF.

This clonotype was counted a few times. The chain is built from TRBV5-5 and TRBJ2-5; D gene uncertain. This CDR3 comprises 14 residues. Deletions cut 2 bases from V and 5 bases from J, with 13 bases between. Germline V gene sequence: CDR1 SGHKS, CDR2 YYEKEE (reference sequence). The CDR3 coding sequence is TGTGCCAGCAGCTTCCAAGTTACACGGGAGACCCAGTACTTC. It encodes CASSFQVTRETQYF.

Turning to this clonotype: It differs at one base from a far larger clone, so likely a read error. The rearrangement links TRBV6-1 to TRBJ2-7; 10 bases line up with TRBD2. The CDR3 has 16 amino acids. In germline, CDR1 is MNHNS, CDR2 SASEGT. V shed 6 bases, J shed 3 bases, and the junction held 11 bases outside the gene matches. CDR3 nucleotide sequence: TGTGCCAGCAGCCTCCGGCGACTAGCGGGTGGCTACGAGCAGTACTTC. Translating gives CASSLRRLAGGYEQYF.

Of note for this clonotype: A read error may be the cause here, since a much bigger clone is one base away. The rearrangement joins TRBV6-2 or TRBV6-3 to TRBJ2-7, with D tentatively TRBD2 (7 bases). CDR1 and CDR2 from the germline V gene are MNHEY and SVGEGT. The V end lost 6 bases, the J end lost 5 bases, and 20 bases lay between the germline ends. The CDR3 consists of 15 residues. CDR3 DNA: TGTGCCAGCAGCTCGTTAGGCGCGGGGGCCCACGAGCAGTACTTC. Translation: CASSSLGAGAHEQYF.

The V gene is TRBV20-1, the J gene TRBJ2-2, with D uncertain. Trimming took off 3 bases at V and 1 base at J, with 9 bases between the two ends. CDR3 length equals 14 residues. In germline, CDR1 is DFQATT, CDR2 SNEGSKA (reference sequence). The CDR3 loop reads CSARRGENTGELFF. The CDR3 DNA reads TGCAGTGCTAGGCGTGGCGAGAACACCGGGGAGCTGTTTTTT.

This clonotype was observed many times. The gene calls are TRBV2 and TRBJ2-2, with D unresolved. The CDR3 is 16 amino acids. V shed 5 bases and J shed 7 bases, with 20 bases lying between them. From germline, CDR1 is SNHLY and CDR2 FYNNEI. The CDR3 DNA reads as TGTGCCAGCAGTCCCAGGACGAGTGGGATGGGCGGGGAGCTGTTTTTT. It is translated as CASSPRTSGMGGELFF.

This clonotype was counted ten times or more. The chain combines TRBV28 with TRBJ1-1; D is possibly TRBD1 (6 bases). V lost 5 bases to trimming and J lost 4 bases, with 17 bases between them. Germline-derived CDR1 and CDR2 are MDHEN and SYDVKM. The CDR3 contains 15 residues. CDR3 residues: CASSTLPTGITEAFF. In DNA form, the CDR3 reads TGTGCCAGCAGTACCCTCCCTACAGGGATCACTGAAGCTTTCTTT.

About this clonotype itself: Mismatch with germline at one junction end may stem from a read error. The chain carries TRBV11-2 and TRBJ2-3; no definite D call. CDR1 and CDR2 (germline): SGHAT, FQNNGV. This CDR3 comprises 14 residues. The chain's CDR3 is CASSLAAATDTRYF. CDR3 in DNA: TGTGCCAGCAGCTTAGCTGCGGCCACAGATACGCGGTATTTT.